The rows below give T cell receptor beta chains drawn from one sample of a study of shared clonotypes between healthy human individuals. Produced via immunoSEQ multiplex PCR; TCRdb's table is partial and in-frame only. The table has about 1.5 million clones, around 98% seen once. The sequenced material came from naive CD4+ T cells sorted from blood. These receptors were taken from a man in his thirties or forties in good health. Both conserved end residues are part of each CDR3. The D gene is left open where the match is weak. Size is stated for part of the rows, as once, few or many counts, or as a class when the clone is expanded.

-	TRBD2	16	TRBV18	TRBJ2-1	CASSPVSLAGGGEQFF	TGTGCCAGCTCACCGGTCTCCCTAGCGGGAGGCGGTGAGCAGTTCTTC
-	-	14	TRBV2	TRBJ2-2	CASINSRATGELFF	TGTGCCAGCATTAACAGCAGGGCCACCGGGGAGCTGTTTTTT
-	-	14	TRBV2	TRBJ1-5	CASSDQGIGQPQHF	TGTGCCAGCAGTGATCAGGGGATAGGACAGCCCCAGCATTTT
-	-	13	TRBV2	TRBJ2-1	CASSDDRGNEQFF	TGTGCCAGCAGTGATGACAGAGGGAATGAGCAGTTCTTC
-	-	13	TRBV11-2	TRBJ2-2	CASSQQGSGELFF	TGTGCCAGCAGTCAACAGGGCTCCGGGGAGCTGTTTTTT
-	-	14	TRBV2	TRBJ2-5	CASSSTGRGETQYF	TGTGCCAGCAGTTCTACAGGGAGGGGAGAGACCCAGTACTTC
-	TRBD2	16	TRBV7-9	TRBJ2-1	CASSLRASGRDNEQFF	TGTGCCAGCAGCTTAAGAGCTAGCGGGAGGGACAATGAGCAGTTCTTC
-	TRBD1	15	TRBV5-1	TRBJ2-7	CASSLQGVISYEQYF	TGCGCCAGCAGCTTACAGGGGGTAATCTCCTACGAGCAGTACTTC
-	-	16	TRBV30	TRBJ1-5	CAWSVQGGRRNQPQHF	TGTGCCTGGAGTGTACAAGGAGGCAGGCGCAATCAGCCCCAGCATTTT
-	-	12	TRBV28	TRBJ1-5	CASSLSVQPQHF	TGTGCCAGCAGTTTATCAGTTCAGCCCCAGCATTTT
once	TRBD2	17	TRBV6-1	TRBJ2-1	CASSELLAVSSYNEQFF	TGTGCCAGCAGTGAATTACTAGCGGTGAGCTCCTACAATGAGCAGTTCTTC
-	TRBD2	18	TRBV7-8	TRBJ2-4	CASSTRTSGGLAKNIQYF	TGTGCCAGCAGCACCCGGACTAGCGGGGGCCTAGCCAAAAACATTCAGTACTTC
-	-	16	TRBV7-2	TRBJ2-7	CASSSSHRDISYEQYF	TGTGCCAGCAGCTCGAGCCACCGGGACATCTCCTACGAGCAGTACTTC
-	-	14	TRBV11-2	TRBJ2-5	CASSPGLVQETQYF	TGTGCCAGCAGCCCCGGACTGGTTCAAGAGACCCAGTACTTC
-	-	13	TRBV28	TRBJ1-4	CASRPNSNEKLFF	TGTGCCAGCAGGCCCAACAGTAATGAAAAACTGTTTTTT
-	TRBD1	16	TRBV11-2	TRBJ2-1	CASSLRDRVIYNEQFF	TGTGCCAGCAGCCTCAGGGACAGGGTCATATACAATGAGCAGTTCTTC